One and the same sample provided the 26 T cell receptor beta chains below, sequenced in a study of blood T cell repertoires in COVID-19 (dated by TCRdb to 2020 to 2021). The receptor library was made with the immunoSEQ multiplex PCR assay. Sourced from immuneACCESS, this table was stored by TCRdb with only in-frame sequences that have V and J called. A share of the clones is absent; for the studies checked, an unresolved V gene accounts for under half, and the remainder has no known explanation. For this sample the table gives about 390,000 clones, of which around 87% were detected only once. About 2% of the sample rests with the top ten. The sample taken for sequencing was peripheral blood. All receptors come from a woman in her sixties or seventies with COVID-19, enrolled during active disease.

The chain combines TRBV28 with TRBJ1-3, with D perhaps TRBD1 (5 bases). CDR1 is MDHEN and CDR2 is SYDVKM in the germline V gene. V was shortened by 2 bases and J by 7 bases, with 15 bases between the two germline ends. The CDR3 spans 15 residues. The CDR3 DNA reads TGTGCCAGCAGTTTAGCCAGGGAGGGCGGCAACACCATATATTTT. Residues: CASSLAREGGNTIYF.

This clone was detected only once. This sequence joins TRBV7-3 and TRBJ1-1, with 8 bases aligning to TRBD1. Germline CDR1 is SGHTA and CDR2 is FQGTGA. With V trimmed by 5 bases and J by 1 base, 3 bases remained unmatched. The CDR3 consists of 14 residues. The CDR3 DNA reads TGTGCCAGCAGCCCGCAGGGGGCGAACACTGAAGCTTTCTTT. Its protein product is CASSPQGANTEAFF.

The chain couples TRBV7-7 to TRBJ2-5; maybe TRBD2 (6 bases). Germline lookup yields CDR1 SSHAT and CDR2 FNYEAQ (reference sequence). This CDR3 region has 15 residues. Trimming left V 5 bases short and J 4 bases short, with 17 bases between. The CDR3 coding sequence is TGTGCCAGCAGCCCGAACGGAGGGCTCGGAGAGACCCAGTACTTC. It encodes CASSPNGGLGETQYF.

This chain uses TRBV3-1 (or the pseudogene TRBV3-2) with TRBJ2-7; 9 positions match TRBD1. Per the germline V gene, CDR1 is LGHDT and CDR2 is YNNKEL (reference sequence). The trim removed 5 bases at V and 3 bases at J, leaving 5 bases unmatched. This CDR3 comprises 14 residues. The CDR3: CASSSRTGDYEQYF. The CDR3, as DNA: TGTGCCAGCAGCTCCCGGACAGGGGACTACGAGCAGTACTTC.

This chain uses TRBV4-1 with TRBJ2-5; a weak D match, TRBD2 (7 bases). Between the trimmed V and J ends, which lost 5 bases and 5 bases, there was a span of 18 bases. Germline loops: CDR1 MGHRA, CDR2 YSYEKL. CDR3 length: 15 amino acids. CDR3 sequence reads: CASSFAGASGETQYF. The CDR3, as DNA: TGCGCCAGCAGCTTCGCGGGGGCCAGTGGGGAGACCCAGTACTTC.

With respect to this clone: This sample also contains other DNA sequences that code for the same CDR3. V and J are TRBV3-1 (or the pseudogene TRBV3-2) and TRBJ2-2; D is ambiguous. The length of the CDR3 is 12 residues. Germline lookup yields CDR1 LGHDT and CDR2 YNNKEL (reference sequence). Trimming took 3 bases from V and 5 from J, leaving 4 bases between them. The CDR3 DNA reads TGTGCCAGCAGCCAGAGGACCGGGGAGCTGTTTTTT. Amino acids: CASSQRTGELFF.

The rearrangement links TRBV18 to TRBJ2-2; the D gene is possibly TRBD1 (5 bases). Trimming removed 4 bases from V and 6 bases from J, with 12 bases in between. From germline, CDR1 is KGHSH and CDR2 LQKENI. The CDR3 spans 14 residues. As DNA, the CDR3 is TGTGCCAGCTCACGACCCCAGGGTGCCGGGGAGCTGTTTTTT. Protein sequence: CASSRPQGAGELFF.

The V gene is TRBV10-1, the J gene TRBJ1-6; D uncertain. The length of the CDR3 is 14 residues. CDR1 and CDR2 (germline): WNHNN, SYGVQD (reference sequence). V lost 4 bases and J 5 bases, leaving 9 bases between the germline ends. CDR3 sequence (DNA): TGCGCCAGCAGTGTCGGAGGGAATAATTCACCCCTCCACTTT. Amino acid sequence: CASSVGGNNSPLHF.

V and J are TRBV11-2 and TRBJ2-7; TRBD1 matches at 10 bases. The V gene end was trimmed by 1 base and the J gene end by 8 bases; junction bases not matched to a gene: 11. The germline CDR1 and CDR2 sequences are SGHAT and FQNNGV. CDR3 length: 16 residues. The chain's CDR3 is CASSLGQTGGAFKQYF. CDR3 bases: TGTGCCAGCAGCTTAGGCCAGACAGGGGGCGCTTTCAAGCAGTACTTC.

The chain joins TRBV5-1 to TRBJ2-7; 14 bases are shared with TRBD2. CDR1 and CDR2 from the germline V gene are SGHRS and YFSETQ. The V and J ends lost 0 bases and 2 bases, in that order; junction bases with no gene match: 1. This CDR3 spans 16 amino acids. CDR3 coding DNA: TGCGCCAGCAGCTTGGCGGGACTAGCGGGGGCCTACGAGCAGTACTTC. It specifies CASSLAGLAGAYEQYF.

This sequence joins TRBV10-3 and TRBJ2-3, with D possibly matching TRBD2 (6 bases). The germline CDR1 and CDR2 sequences are ENHRY and SYGVKD. This CDR3 is built from 15 residues. V gave up 0 bases and J gave up 0 bases, with 7 bases separating them. The CDR3 spells CAISESGTSTDTQYF. The CDR3 coding sequence is TGTGCCATCAGTGAGTCCGGGACTAGCACAGATACGCAGTATTTT.

The chain recombines TRBV19 with TRBJ2-3; 8 nucleotides align to TRBD2. The length of the CDR3 is 13 residues. V lost 9 bases and J lost 3; bases outside the gene matches: 5. Germline lookup yields CDR1 LNHDA and CDR2 SQIVND (reference sequence). The chain's CDR3 is CASRGGGTDTQYF. CDR3 bases: TGTGCCAGCAGGGGCGGGGGGACAGATACGCAGTATTTT.

The V call is TRBV5-8, the J call TRBJ2-1, with D possibly being TRBD2 (5 bases). Trimming cost V 4 bases and J 9 bases, with 14 bases left between them. This CDR3 is built from 13 residues. CDR1 SGHTS and CDR2 YDEGEE come from the germline V gene. CDR3 bases: TGTGCCAGCAGCGGCGGGCTTGCGTCTGAGCAGTTCTTC. Translated, it gives CASSGGLASEQFF.

This sequence joins TRBV18 and TRBJ2-5; 8 bases match TRBD1. The CDR3 covers 14 residues. Trimming at V came to 4 bases and at J to 2 bases, leaving 3 bases not matched to a gene. Germline CDR1 and CDR2: KGHSH and LQKENI. The chain's CDR3 is CASSLQGEQETQYF. CDR3 sequence (DNA): TGTGCCAGCTCACTACAGGGGGAGCAAGAGACCCAGTACTTC.

In the case of this clone: Other DNA sequences from this sample encode an identical CDR3 as well. The chain uses TRBV2 and TRBJ1-5, with 11 bases identical to TRBD1. This CDR3 has 14 amino acids. Germline V lookup: CDR1 SNHLY, CDR2 FYNNEI. Trimming removed 4 bases from V and 7 bases from J; junction bases left unmatched: 3. CDR3 protein: CASSGTGGTQPQHF. In DNA, the CDR3 is TGTGCCAGCAGTGGGACAGGGGGCACGCAGCCCCAGCATTTT.

The chain uses TRBV6-5 and TRBJ2-7, with D possibly matching TRBD1 (5 bases). The CDR3 sequence is 15 residues long. Germline-derived CDR1 and CDR2 are MNHEY and SVGAGI. V gave up 2 bases and J gave up 2 bases, with 13 bases separating them. In nucleotides, the CDR3 is TGTGCCAGCAGTTACCACCAGGGCATTACCTACGAGCAGTACTTC. Translation gives CASSYHQGITYEQYF.

The chain carries TRBV28 and TRBJ2-7; the D is unclear. V lost 3 bases, J lost 0 bases, and 3 bases lay in between. The CDR3 loop spans 12 amino acids. CDR1 is MDHEN, CDR2 SYDVKM, per germline. Here the CDR3 reads CASSFRSYEQYF. The CDR3 DNA sequence: TGTGCCAGCAGTTTTCGCTCCTACGAGCAGTACTTC.

The chain uses TRBV12-5 and TRBJ2-1; TRBD1 is a possible D gene (5 bases). The CDR3 is 12 amino acids. Trimming took 6 bases from V and 6 from J, leaving 9 bases between them. Germline V CDR1 and CDR2: LGHNT, FRNRAP. The CDR3 spells CASGPGSNEQFF. CDR3 bases: TGTGCTAGTGGACCAGGGTCCAATGAGCAGTTCTTC. The variable domain in full, completed from reference TRBV12-5 and TRBJ2-1, reads DARVTQTPRHKVTEMGQEVTMRCQPILGHNTVFWYRQTMMQGLELLAYFRNRAPLDDSGMPKDRFSAEMPDATLATLKIQPSEPRDSAVYFCASGPGSNEQFFGPGTRLTVL.

This CDR3 reads CASSKPGCEHRGAVF. The CDR3 DNA is TGTGCCAGCAGCAAACCGGGCTGCGAACACCGGGGAGCTGTTTTT. This chain joins TRBV21-1 and TRBJ2-2; TRBD2 is taken as the D call from the table, unchecked against the DNA. TRBV21-1 is noted as a pseudogene. This CDR3 spans 15 amino acids.

The rearrangement joins TRBV7-3 to TRBJ2-1; D is unresolved. CDR1 and CDR2 from the germline V gene are SGHTA and FQGTGA. The CDR3 sequence is 15 residues long. The ends were cut back, 5 bases at V and 0 bases at J, with 11 bases in the middle. The CDR3 protein is CASSVSRSSYNEQFF. For the CDR3, the DNA is TGTGCCAGCAGCGTCTCCCGGAGCTCCTACAATGAGCAGTTCTTC. Full variable domain (rest looked up from reference TRBV7-3 and TRBJ2-1): GAGVSQTPSNKVTEKGKYVELRCDPISGHTALYWYRQSLGQGPEFLIYFQGTGAADDSGLPNDRFFAVRPEGSVSTLKIQRTERGDSAVYLCASSVSRSSYNEQFFGPGTRLTVL.

J is TRBJ2-3 and V is TRBV6-5, with D unclear. Germline V gives CDR1 MNHEY, CDR2 SVGAGI. V lost 7 bases and J lost 2, with 7 bases in between. The CDR3 runs 12 residues. The CDR3 coding sequence is TGTGCCAGCACCGACACCACAGATACGCAGTATTTT. Translated, it gives CASTDTTDTQYF.

This clone was found once. The chain couples TRBV19 to TRBJ2-6; the D gene is possibly TRBD1 (5 bases). CDR1 is LNHDA, CDR2 SQIVND, per germline (reference sequence). CDR3 length: 15 residues. Trimming took 8 bases from V and 2 from J, leaving 13 bases between them. The CDR3 spells CASASGLPGANVLTF. CDR3 sequence (DNA): TGTGCCAGTGCCTCAGGGCTCCCTGGGGCCAACGTCCTGACTTTC.

The chain joins TRBV19 to TRBJ2-6; 8 nucleotides match TRBD1. CDR1 is LNHDA and CDR2 is SQIVND in the germline V gene (reference sequence). J was trimmed by 4 bases and V by 6 bases; bases with no gene match: 2. The CDR3 spans 14 residues. The CDR3 loop is CASSRQGGANVLTF. The CDR3 DNA reads TGTGCCAGTAGCCGACAGGGGGGGGCCAACGTCCTGACTTTC.

The chain is built from TRBV10-3 and TRBJ2-3, with 9 bases that match TRBD2. After removal of 2 bases from V and 4 bases from J, the junction contained 7 bases not matched to a gene. The length of the CDR3 is 16 residues. Germline V gene lookup returns CDR1 ENHRY and CDR2 SYGVKD. The CDR3, as DNA: TGTGCCATCAGTGAGAAGCGGGGGGCCGGACCAGATACGCAGTATTTT. Protein sequence: CAISEKRGAGPDTQYF.

In this sample, this clone turned up a few times. J is TRBJ1-2 and V is TRBV6-1, with D tentatively TRBD1 (6 bases). The V gene's germline CDR1 is MNHNS and CDR2 SASEGT. The germline V and J ends were trimmed by 3 bases and 2 bases, with 16 bases remaining between them. The CDR3 runs to 16 residues. CDR3 coding DNA: TGTGCCAGCAGTGACATTGGACAGTGGGAGAACTATGGCTACACCTTC. Its translation is CASSDIGQWENYGYTF.

The V gene is TRBV5-4, the J gene TRBJ2-3; D possibly corresponds to TRBD1 (5 bases). The V end was cut by 2 bases, the J end by 1 base, with 11 bases between. CDR3 length: 15 residues. CDR1 and CDR2 (germline): SGHNT, YYREEE (reference sequence). The CDR3 reads CASSFRQTGTDTQYF. As DNA, the CDR3 is TGTGCCAGCAGCTTTCGACAGACAGGCACAGATACGCAGTATTTT.